This T cell receptor (beta chain) originates from a study of regulatory T cells in long-lasting Graves disease. Both iRepertoire HTBI primers and Arm-PCR of CDR3 regions were used to build the TCR beta libraries. TCRdb recomputed calls from the multiplex PCR reads with MiXCR, one row per CDR3 protein. The profile shows approximately 480,000 distinct CDR3 sequences, 15% to 20% of them singletons. With regard to this clonotype: The antigen remains undetermined.

The study, taken as a whole, reports: It was in persistent disease that TRBV28, TRBJ1-2 and TRBJ2-5 were favored.

Time point meaning: newly diagnosed GD, antithyroid drugs for less than 3 months. Researchers made the TCR library from RNA that was extracted from PBMCs. Germline loops: CDR1 MGHRA, CDR2 YSYEKL. CDR3 length: 15 residues. V lost 11 bases and J lost 2, with 20 bases in between. This sample also appeared in a second study, on T cells in Graves' hyperthyroidism and ophthalmopathy. In that study: Before onset, ophthalmopathy was predicted by the model a median roughly six months earlier.

The receptor was isolated from a man aged 35-49 years with Graves disease. The sequencing used peripheral blood mononuclear cells (PBMCs), collected at new diagnosis, from a patient treated with antithyroid drugs. V usage is TRBV4-1 and J usage is TRBJ2-3, with unresolved D. CDR3 DNA sequence: TGCGCCGCAGGAAAAGAGGCCCTCCCCACAGATACGCAGTATTTT. Translation: CAAGKEALPTDTQYF.